Given below is one T cell receptor beta chain in context. Its antigen is currently unknown. The record originates from a study of blood T cells in healthy people across ages. Notes on the study in general: Since the PBMCs were unsorted, naive and antigen-experienced cells could not be conclusively compared. No one knew whether donors had CMV, which possibly confounded expanded clonotype changes. Roughly linear declines in TCR beta diversity per million T cells occurred with age.

The CDR3 length is 14 residues. Trimming removed 4 bases from V and 11 bases from J; junction bases left unmatched: 13. Germline-derived CDR1 and CDR2 are MDHEN and SYDVKM. Primed by a sample-barcoded 5' primer and a J-beta primer mix, a second PCR proceeded for 7 to 11 cycles. Via MiXCR, TCRdb re-called the 5' RACE reads, giving one row per CDR3 protein. Found here are roughly 2 million distinct CDR3 sequences, just under 50% of them singletons; the top ten hold over 2%. This clonotype was obtained from a middle-aged woman in good health. The chain uses TRBV28 and TRBJ2-5, with TRBD1 matching 7 bases. The sample comprised blood. The CDR3 sequence: CASSSGTALREQYF. CDR3 nucleotide sequence: TGTGCCAGCAGTTCCGGGACAGCCCTTAGAGAGCAGTACTTC.